The 31 T cell receptor beta chains listed next were all sequenced from one sample in a study of breast tumors, draining lymph nodes, adjacent tissues. TCRdb re-derived calls from the multiplex PCR reads in MiXCR, one entry per CDR3 protein. This sample has 20,000 to 25,000 distinct CDR3 sequences, with about 30% found just once. The specimen sequenced was breast tumor tissue. Receptor source: a female donor with breast cancer. Some clones in this sample may be carry-over from other donors' samples.

This clonotype was counted at least ten times. The rearrangement joins TRBV3-1 to TRBJ2-7, with 8 bases that match TRBD2. The J segment lost 4 bases and the V segment lost 3 bases, leaving 5 bases of the junction unmatched. The V gene's germline CDR1 is LGHDT and CDR2 YNNKEL (reference sequence). The CDR3 consists of 14 residues. The CDR3 reads CASSQTSEKYEQYF. CDR3 in DNA: TGTGCCAGCAGCCAGACTAGCGAAAAGTACGAGCAGTACTTC.

The chain employs TRBV20-1 and TRBJ2-3; no reliable D call. V lost 1 base and J lost 4, with 9 bases in between. Germline V gene lookup returns CDR1 DFQATT and CDR2 SNEGSKA (reference sequence). The length of the CDR3 is 13 residues. CDR3 nucleotides: TGCAGTGCTAGAGGGGTAGGGCCAGATACGCAGTATTTT. This gives the protein CSARGVGPDTQYF.

This clonotype was picked up many times. This rearrangement joins TRBV6-5 to TRBJ1-2; 8 bases align to TRBD1. Germline CDR1 and CDR2: MNHEY and SVGAGI. There are 14 residues in the CDR3. With 0 bases clipped from V and 10 bases from J, the junction kept 7 bases outside the gene matches. In DNA, the CDR3 is TGTGCCAGCAGTTACTCAGGACAGGGCGGAGACTACACCTTC. Translating gives CASSYSGQGGDYTF.

This clonotype has ten or more counts. The chain combines TRBV25-1 with TRBJ2-5; D is perhaps TRBD1 (5 bases). Between the trimmed V and J ends, which lost 3 bases and 1 base, there was a span of 9 bases. The CDR3 contains 14 residues. Germline CDR1 and CDR2: MGHDK and SYGVNS. CDR3 DNA sequence: TGTGCCAGCAGTGAGAAACAGGTCCAAGAGACCCAGTACTTC. The encoded protein is CASSEKQVQETQYF.

The sample holds many counts of this clonotype. The chain combines TRBV20-1 with TRBJ1-2, with D hard to call. The V gene's germline CDR1 is DFQATT and CDR2 SNEGSKA (reference sequence). Trimming cost V 1 base and J 0 bases, with 6 bases left between them. The CDR3 contains 13 residues. The CDR3 protein is CSARGEANYGYTF. The CDR3 DNA reads as TGCAGTGCTAGAGGGGAAGCTAACTATGGCTACACCTTC.

On this clonotype: Being one base from a much bigger clone, this may be a read error. The chain is built from TRBV12-3 or TRBV12-4 and TRBJ2-2, with 9 bases that match TRBD1. CDR3 length: 14 residues. The CDR3 reads CAFTGTGNIGELFF. The CDR3 nucleotides are TGTGCCTTCACCGGGACAGGGAACATCGGGGAGCTGTTTTTT.

This clonotype was seen repeatedly, ten times or more. The chain has TRBV6-2 or TRBV6-3 and TRBJ2-3; 12 nucleotides agree with TRBD2. The ends lost 3 bases at V and 3 bases at J; junction bases unmatched: 4. Germline V gene sequence: CDR1 MNHEY, CDR2 SVGEGT. CDR3 size: 16 residues. The CDR3 DNA sequence: TGTGCCAGCAGTTATCTAGCGGGAGGGCCAACAGATACGCAGTATTTT. It yields the protein CASSYLAGGPTDTQYF.

V usage is TRBV30 and J usage is TRBJ1-2; no firm D call. The CDR3 runs to 11 residues. Germline CDR1 and CDR2: GTSNPN and SVGIG (reference sequence). V was pared by 4 bases and J by 8 bases, with 11 bases between. The CDR3 DNA sequence: TGTGCCTGGACCTTAAACGGCGGCTACACCTTC. Its translation is CAWTLNGGYTF.

About this clonotype: One end of the junction is discordant with germline, which a read error may explain. This chain links TRBV12-3 or TRBV12-4 with TRBJ1-5; the D is unclear. The CDR3 is 14 amino acids. The CDR3 region has the DNA TGTGCCAGCAGTCCAGACCGTAGCGATCAGCCCCAGCATTTT. Amino acids: CASSPDRSDQPQHF.

A remark on this clonotype: Sequence at one end of the junction differs from germline and may be a read error. The chain uses TRBV4-3 and TRBJ1-3, with D perhaps matching TRBD1 (5 bases). The length of the CDR3 is 16 residues. The germline V gene encodes CDR1 LGHNA and CDR2 YSLEER. Here the CDR3 reads CASSQDIREGGNTIYF. In nucleotides, the CDR3 is TGCGCCAGCAGCCAAGATATCAGGGAGGGTGGAAACACCATATATTTC.

This clonotype was recorded many times. The V call is TRBV6-5, the J call TRBJ2-1; 9 bases line up with TRBD2. V lost 0 bases to trimming and J lost 5 bases; unmatched junction nucleotides: 8. CDR1 is MNHEY, CDR2 SVGAGI, per germline. The CDR3 spans 17 residues. CDR3 in DNA: TGTGCCAGCAGTTACTCGGCAGCGGGAGGACCTAACAATGAGCAGTTCTTC. Its protein product is CASSYSAAGGPNNEQFF.

By share, this clonotype ranks as medium-sized. The CDR3 reads CSARTPPGLAGDTHNEQFF. In nucleotides, the CDR3 is TGCAGTGCTCGGACACCACCGGGACTAGCGGGAGACACACACAATGAGCAGTTCTTC. V usage is TRBV20-1 and J usage is TRBJ2-1; TRBD2 aligns across 14 bases. Germline V gene lookup returns CDR1 DFQATT and CDR2 SNEGSKA (reference sequence). V trimming: 5 bases; J trimming: 5 bases; junction bases outside the gene matches: 17. The CDR3 loop spans 19 amino acids.

Here the CDR3 reads CASKKGSGLISNQPQHF. CDR3 sequence (DNA): TGTGCCAGCAAAAAAGGATCGGGACTGATAAGCAATCAGCCCCAGCATTTT. The chain recombines TRBV28 with TRBJ1-5, with D possibly being TRBD1 (5 bases). CDR1 and CDR2 (germline): MDHEN, SYDVKM. V was trimmed by 7 bases and J by 1 base, leaving 20 bases between them. The CDR3 is made up of 17 amino acids.

There are a few counts of this clonotype. The chain combines TRBV27 with TRBJ1-2; D remains ambiguous. This CDR3 comprises 14 residues. Trimming took 2 bases from V and 5 from J, leaving 12 bases between them. The germline CDR1 and CDR2 sequences are MNHEY and SMNVEV (reference sequence). CDR3 in DNA: TGTGCCAGCAGTTTAAAGGGAATGGATTATGGCTACACCTTC. Translating gives CASSLKGMDYGYTF.

As concerns this clonotype: A much larger clone differs from this one at a single base, so this may be a read error. The chain has TRBV2 and TRBJ2-3; D possibly corresponds to TRBD2 (6 bases). The germline V gene encodes CDR1 SNHLY and CDR2 FYNNEI. The CDR3 sequence is 14 residues long. V was pared by 11 bases and J by 3 bases, with 18 bases between. The CDR3 loop reads CAGTPGLPTDTQYF. In DNA form, the CDR3 reads TGTGCCGGCACCCCGGGACTTCCTACAGATACGCAGTATTTT. Full variable domain (outside the CDR3, taken from reference TRBV2 and TRBJ2-3): EPEVTQTPSHQVTQMGQEVILRCVPISNHLYFYWYRQILGQKVEFLVSFYNNEISEKSEIFDDQFSVERPDGSNFTLKIRSTKLEDSAMYFCAGTPGLPTDTQYFGPGTRLTVL.

This clonotype was picked up many times. The chain joins TRBV6-5 to TRBJ2-7, with 11 positions matching TRBD2. Germline trimming cut 0 bases from V and 3 bases from J; bases unmatched to any gene: 13. The germline gives CDR1 MNHEY, CDR2 SVGAGI. The CDR3 loop spans 19 amino acids. CDR3 nucleotide sequence: TGTGCCAGCAGTTACTCGAGCCCGGGGACTAGCGGAACCTTCTACGAGCAGTACTTC. This sequence encodes CASSYSSPGTSGTFYEQYF.

This clonotype is categorized as medium-sized (0.01 to 0.1%). This chain links TRBV7-3 with TRBJ2-1; a weak D match, TRBD2 (6 bases). V was trimmed by 0 bases and J by 7 bases, leaving 7 bases between them. Germline V gene lookup returns CDR1 SGHTA and CDR2 FQGTGA. CDR3 length equals 13 residues. The CDR3 loop reads CASSLTGGNEQFF. The CDR3 DNA follows: TGTGCCAGCAGCTTAACGGGGGGTAATGAGCAGTTCTTC.

This clonotype has at least ten counts. The rearrangement joins TRBV7-9 to TRBJ1-1, with D possibly being TRBD1 (6 bases). The V gene's germline CDR1 is SEHNR and CDR2 FQNEAQ (reference sequence). The CDR3 sequence is 15 residues long. Trimming took 5 bases from V and 4 from J, leaving 17 bases between them. This CDR3 is CASSQGPGRATEAFF. DNA of the CDR3: TGTGCCAGCAGCCAGGGGCCGGGCAGGGCCACTGAAGCTTTCTTT.

In this sample, this clonotype turned up many times. This chain joins TRBV27 and TRBJ2-7; tentative D call: TRBD1 (5 bases). V lost 8 bases and J 0 bases, leaving 8 bases between the germline ends. Germline loops: CDR1 MNHEY, CDR2 SMNVEV (reference sequence). This CDR3 comprises 12 residues. The CDR3 spells CASGRDSYEQYF. CDR3 nucleotides: TGTGCCAGCGGCAGGGACTCCTACGAGCAGTACTTC.

This clonotype was picked up many times. This chain joins TRBV20-1 and TRBJ2-7; D unclear. The germline gives CDR1 DFQATT, CDR2 SNEGSKA (reference sequence). The CDR3 runs 13 residues. Trimming took 0 bases from V and 6 from J, leaving 12 bases between them. CDR3 sequence: CSARDSVVGEQYF. CDR3 coding DNA: TGCAGTGCTAGAGATTCGGTGGTCGGCGAGCAGTACTTC.

This clonotype has more than one count but fewer than ten. The J gene is TRBJ2-4, the V gene TRBV5-6; either TRBD1 or TRBD2 may supply D (5 bases each). This CDR3 contains 14 residues. V gave up 0 bases and J gave up 1 base, with 5 bases separating them. Germline V lookup: CDR1 SGHDT, CDR2 YYEEEE. DNA for the CDR3: TGTGCCAGCAGCTTGGGGGGGGCCAAAAACATTCAGTACTTC. Its translation is CASSLGGAKNIQYF.

The V gene is TRBV4-3, the J gene TRBJ2-7; the D is unclear. From germline, CDR1 is LGHNA and CDR2 YSLEER. The V gene lost 1 base and the J gene lost 5 bases, with 6 bases spanning the gap. CDR3 length: 12 amino acids. DNA for the CDR3: TGCGCCAGCAGCCAAGGCCGGGACGAGCAGTACTTC. Translation gives CASSQGRDEQYF.

This clonotype was recorded at least ten times. The V call is TRBV11-2, the J call TRBJ1-5, with TRBD1 as a possible D gene (5 bases). The CDR3 has 14 residues. Per the germline V gene, CDR1 is SGHAT and CDR2 is FQNNGV. V lost 1 base and J 3 bases, leaving 7 bases between the germline ends. The CDR3 region has the DNA TGTGCCAGCAGCTTAGGACAGTTCAATCAGCCCCAGCATTTT. Residues: CASSLGQFNQPQHF.

This clonotype appeared many times. CDR3 nucleotides: TGTGCCAGCAGTTATTCCGGCGAGCAGTACTTC. This sequence encodes CASSYSGEQYF. The rearrangement links TRBV6-2 or TRBV6-3 to TRBJ2-7; no firm D call. The CDR3 loop spans 11 amino acids. Trimming took 3 bases from V and 6 from J, leaving 6 bases between them. Germline V lookup: CDR1 MNHEY, CDR2 SVGEGT.

By sample fraction, this clonotype is medium-sized. This sequence joins TRBV10-2 and TRBJ1-6, with D hard to call. Per germline, CDR1 WSHSY and CDR2 SAAADI. The CDR3 runs 13 residues. V gave up 4 bases and J gave up 4 bases, with 5 bases separating them. The CDR3 here is CASSGAYNSPLHF. The CDR3 DNA reads TGCGCCAGCAGTGGGGCTTATAATTCACCCCTCCACTTT.

The chain uses TRBV20-1 and TRBJ1-1, with TRBD1 matching 7 bases. Germline V CDR1 and CDR2: DFQATT, SNEGSKA (reference sequence). The CDR3 sequence is 14 residues long. V lost 0 bases to trimming and J lost 6 bases; unmatched junction nucleotides: 7. This chain's CDR3 is CSARETGIWSEAFF. Here the CDR3 DNA reads TGCAGTGCTAGAGAGACAGGGATTTGGTCTGAAGCTTTCTTT.

This clonotype was seen repeatedly, ten times or more. The gene calls are TRBV4-3 and TRBJ2-7; TRBD1 agrees at 11 bases. Germline V gene sequence: CDR1 LGHNA, CDR2 YSLEER. This CDR3 contains 13 residues. V gave up 4 bases and J gave up 11 bases; unmatched junction bases: 7. CDR3 DNA: TGCGCCAGCAGCCCCGGGACAGGGGGTGTAAAGTACTTC. Protein sequence: CASSPGTGGVKYF.

This clonotype was counted many times. The chain joins TRBV5-4 to TRBJ1-4; the D gene is possibly TRBD1 (6 bases). Germline V gives CDR1 SGHNT, CDR2 YYREEE (reference sequence). The CDR3 consists of 16 residues. Trimming removed 4 bases from V and 6 bases from J, with 19 bases in between. Here the CDR3 reads CASSPTRGGDDEKLFF. The CDR3 bases are TGTGCCAGCAGCCCGACCAGGGGAGGGGATGATGAAAAACTGTTTTTT.

This clonotype has ten or more counts. The chain employs TRBV30 and TRBJ1-2; D perhaps matches TRBD1 (5 bases). The CDR3 contains 13 residues. V was cut by 4 bases and J by 2 bases, with 11 bases left in between. CDR1 is GTSNPN, CDR2 SVGIG, per germline (reference sequence). Here the CDR3 DNA reads TGTGCCTGGACCGGTCGGGGCAACTATGGCTACACCTTC. Translating gives CAWTGRGNYGYTF.

This clonotype has ten or more counts. The J gene is TRBJ2-1, the V gene TRBV6-1, with 11 bases aligning to TRBD2. Looked up from germline, CDR1 is MNHNS and CDR2 is SASEGT. V was pared by 6 bases and J by 6 bases, with 7 bases of the junction left unmatched. The CDR3 is 15 amino acids. The CDR3: CASSPTSGASNEQFF. Here the CDR3 DNA reads TGTGCCAGCAGCCCGACTAGCGGGGCCTCCAATGAGCAGTTCTTC.

This sequence joins TRBV24-1 and TRBJ2-7; TRBD1 agrees at 10 bases. After removal of 9 bases from V and 4 bases from J, the junction contained 8 bases not matched to a gene. CDR3 length equals 14 residues. Germline lookup yields CDR1 KGHDR and CDR2 SFDVKD. In nucleotides, the CDR3 is TGTGCCACCCGGACGGGACAGGGGTTTTACGAGCAGTACTTC. This gives the protein CATRTGQGFYEQYF.